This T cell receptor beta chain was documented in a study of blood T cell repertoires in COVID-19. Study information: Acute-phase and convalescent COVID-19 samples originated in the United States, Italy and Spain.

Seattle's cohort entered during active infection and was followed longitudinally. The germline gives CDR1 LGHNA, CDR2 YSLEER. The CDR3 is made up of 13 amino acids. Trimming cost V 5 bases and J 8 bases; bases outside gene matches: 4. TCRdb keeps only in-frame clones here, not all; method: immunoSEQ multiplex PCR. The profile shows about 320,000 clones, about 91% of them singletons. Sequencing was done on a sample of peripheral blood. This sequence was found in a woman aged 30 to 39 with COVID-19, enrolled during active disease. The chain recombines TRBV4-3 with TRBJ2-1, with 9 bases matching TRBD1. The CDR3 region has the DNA TGCGCCAGCAGCGAGACAGGGGGATATGAGCAGTTCTTC. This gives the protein CASSETGGYEQFF.